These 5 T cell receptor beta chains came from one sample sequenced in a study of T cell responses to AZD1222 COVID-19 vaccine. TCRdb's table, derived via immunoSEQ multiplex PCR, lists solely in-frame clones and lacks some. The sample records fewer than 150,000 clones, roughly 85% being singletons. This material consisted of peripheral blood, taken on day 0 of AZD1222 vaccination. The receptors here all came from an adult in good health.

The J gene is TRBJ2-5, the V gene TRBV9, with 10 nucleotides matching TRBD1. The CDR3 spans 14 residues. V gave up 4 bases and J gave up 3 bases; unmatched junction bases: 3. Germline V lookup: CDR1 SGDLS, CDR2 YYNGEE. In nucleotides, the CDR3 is TGTGCCAGCAGCCCGGGACAGGGGAAAGAGACCCAGTACTTC. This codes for CASSPGQGKETQYF.

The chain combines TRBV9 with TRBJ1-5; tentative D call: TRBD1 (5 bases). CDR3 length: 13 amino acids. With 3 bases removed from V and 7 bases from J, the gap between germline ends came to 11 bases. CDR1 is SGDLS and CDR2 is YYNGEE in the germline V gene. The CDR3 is CASSDAGNQPQHF. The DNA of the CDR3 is TGTGCCAGCAGCGACGCAGGGAACCAGCCCCAGCATTTT.

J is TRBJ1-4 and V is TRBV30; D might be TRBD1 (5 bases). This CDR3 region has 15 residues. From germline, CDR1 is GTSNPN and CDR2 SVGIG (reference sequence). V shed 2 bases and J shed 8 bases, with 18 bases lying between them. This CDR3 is CAWSPTARVGEKLFF. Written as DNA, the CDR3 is TGTGCCTGGAGTCCGACAGCCCGGGTAGGGGAAAAACTGTTTTTT.

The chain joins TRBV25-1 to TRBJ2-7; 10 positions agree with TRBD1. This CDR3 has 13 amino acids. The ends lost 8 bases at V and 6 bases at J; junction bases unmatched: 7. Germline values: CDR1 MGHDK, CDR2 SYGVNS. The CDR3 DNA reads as TGTGCCAGCGGGGGACAGGGGAAGGGCGAGCAGTACTTC. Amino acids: CASGGQGKGEQYF.

The CDR3 protein is CASRDRGLGDTQYF. The CDR3, as DNA: TGTGCCAGCCGGGACAGGGGACTGGGAGATACGCAGTATTTT. This chain links TRBV3-1 (or the pseudogene TRBV3-2) with TRBJ2-3; TRBD1 matches 10 bases. V shed 8 bases and J 5 bases; nucleotides not matched to a gene: 7. Germline CDR1 LGHDT, CDR2 YNNKEL (reference sequence). This CDR3 is built from 14 residues.